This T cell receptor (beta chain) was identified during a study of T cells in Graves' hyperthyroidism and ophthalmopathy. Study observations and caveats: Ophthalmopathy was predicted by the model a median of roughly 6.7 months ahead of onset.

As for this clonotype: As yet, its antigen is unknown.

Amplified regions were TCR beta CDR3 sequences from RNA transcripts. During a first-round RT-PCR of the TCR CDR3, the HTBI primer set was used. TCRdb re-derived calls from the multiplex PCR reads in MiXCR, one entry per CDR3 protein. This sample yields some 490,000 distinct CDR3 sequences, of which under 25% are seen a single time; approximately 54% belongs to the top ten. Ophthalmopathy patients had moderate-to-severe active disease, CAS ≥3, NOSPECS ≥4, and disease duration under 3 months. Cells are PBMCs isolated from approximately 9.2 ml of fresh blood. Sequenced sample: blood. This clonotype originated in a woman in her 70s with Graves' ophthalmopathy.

CDR3 DNA sequence: TGTGCCAGCAGGAAGGGACAGGGATCTGGCTACACCTTC. This codes for CASRKGQGSGYTF. The chain joins TRBV6-2 or TRBV6-3 to TRBJ1-2; 9 bases match TRBD1. Germline values: CDR1 MNHEY, CDR2 SVGEGT. V gave up 6 bases and J gave up 7 bases; unmatched junction bases: 6. The CDR3 consists of 13 residues.